These 21 T cell receptor beta chains share one sample of origin, sequenced in a study of blood T cell repertoires in COVID-19. The data were produced by immunoSEQ multiplex PCR, yet TCRdb's version contains in-frame clones alone and is incomplete. The table lists about 91,000 clones, about three quarters of them singletons, with about 6.5% in the top ten. The sequencing sample was made of peripheral blood. The receptor source for this set is a man aged 65 to 85 with acute or convalescent COVID-19.

This rearrangement joins TRBV7-9 to TRBJ2-2, with 7 nucleotides matching TRBD1. The CDR3 totals 19 residues. Germline values: CDR1 SEHNR, CDR2 FQNEAQ (reference sequence). The J segment lost 3 bases and the V segment lost 3 bases, leaving 16 bases of the junction unmatched. The CDR3 nucleotides read TGTGCCAGCAGCTTTCGCACACCACGACAGGGTTTGGACACCGGGGAGCTGTTTTTT. It encodes CASSFRTPRQGLDTGELFF. The entire variable domain, with the rest obtained from reference TRBV7-9 and TRBJ2-2, is as follows: DTGVSQNPRHKITKRGQNVTFRCDPISEHNRLYWYRQTLGQGPEFLTYFQNEAQLEKSRLLSDRFSAERPKGSFSTLEIQRTEQGDSAMYLCASSFRTPRQGLDTGELFFGEGSRLTVL.

This sequence joins TRBV28 and TRBJ1-6; TRBD1 aligns across 7 bases. Germline V gives CDR1 MDHEN, CDR2 SYDVKM. The CDR3 totals 15 residues. After removal of 3 bases from V and 8 bases from J, the junction contained 7 bases not matched to a gene. CDR3 in amino acids: CASSLAGGYYSPLHF. Here the CDR3 DNA reads TGTGCCAGCAGTTTGGCAGGGGGATATTATTCACCCCTCCACTTT.

The gene calls are TRBV6-5 and TRBJ2-7; D unclear. Germline V gene lookup returns CDR1 MNHEY and CDR2 SVGAGI. This CDR3 is 13 amino acids long. Trimming pared 5 bases from V and 4 bases from J, leaving 12 bases between. The CDR3 is CASSPGPSYEQYV. The CDR3 coding sequence is TGTGCCAGCAGTCCGGGTCCCTCTTACGAGCAGTACGTC.

This clone was seen a few times. The CDR3 DNA reads as TGTGCCAGCAGCTCGAGACTAGCGGGGGTAGACAATGAGCAGTTCTTC. Protein sequence: CASSSRLAGVDNEQFF. V and J are TRBV7-9 and TRBJ2-1; TRBD2 agrees at 12 bases. The junction had 6 bases not matched to a gene; V was cut back by 4 bases and J by 5 bases. Per germline, CDR1 SEHNR and CDR2 FQNEAQ (reference sequence). There are 16 residues in the CDR3.

The rearrangement joins TRBV2 to TRBJ1-5; 7 positions agree with TRBD1. There are 16 residues in the CDR3. V gave up 6 bases and J gave up 4 bases; unmatched junction bases: 12. The V gene's germline CDR1 is SNHLY and CDR2 FYNNEI. The CDR3, as DNA: TGTGCCAGCAGCGCCCAAGCGGCAGGGGGGAATCAGCCCCAGCATTTT. Residues: CASSAQAAGGNQPQHF.

The chain links TRBV7-6 to TRBJ2-3; D remains unclear. Germline CDR1 reads SGHVS; CDR2 reads FNYEAQ. V dropped 4 bases and J dropped 12 bases, with 20 bases sitting between them. The CDR3 totals 14 residues. The CDR3 spells CASSSSPLGVSQYF. For the CDR3, the DNA is TGTGCCAGCAGCTCATCTCCCCTAGGAGTGTCCCAGTATTTT.

The J gene is TRBJ1-2, the V gene TRBV2, with 8 bases that match TRBD1. V gave up 7 bases and J gave up 0 bases; unmatched junction bases: 4. CDR1 and CDR2 (germline): SNHLY, FYNNEI. The CDR3 spans 14 residues. The CDR3 loop is CASNTQGANYGYTF. CDR3 coding DNA: TGTGCCAGCAACACACAGGGGGCTAACTATGGCTACACCTTC. The full variable domain, rest sourced from reference TRBV2 and TRBJ1-2, is EPEVTQTPSHQVTQMGQEVILRCVPISNHLYFYWYRQILGQKVEFLVSFYNNEISEKSEIFDDQFSVERPDGSNFTLKIRSTKLEDSAMYFCASNTQGANYGYTFGSGTRLTVV.

The J gene is TRBJ1-1, the V gene TRBV3-1 (or the pseudogene TRBV3-2); 7 bases match TRBD1. Germline V CDR1 and CDR2: LGHDT, YNNKEL (reference sequence). V was clipped by 1 base and J by 0 bases; unmatched bases: 2. The CDR3 runs 15 residues. CDR3 loop: CASSQVQGVNTEAFF. The CDR3 region has the DNA TGTGCCAGCAGCCAAGTTCAGGGGGTGAACACTGAAGCTTTCTTT.

This rearrangement joins TRBV7-6 to TRBJ1-3; D is uncertain. Trimming pared 1 base from V and 2 bases from J, leaving 9 bases between. Germline lookup yields CDR1 SGHVS and CDR2 FNYEAQ. This CDR3 is built from 15 residues. The CDR3 spells CASSLGPSAGNTIYF. CDR3 coding DNA: TGTGCCAGCAGCTTAGGACCCAGCGCTGGAAACACCATATATTTT. Supplemented by reference TRBV7-6 and TRBJ1-3, the full variable domain reads GAGVSQSPRYKVTKRGQDVALRCDPISGHVSLYWYRQALGQGPEFLTYFNYEAQQDKSGLPNDRFSAERPEGSISTLTIQRTEQRDSAMYRCASSLGPSAGNTIYFGEGSWLTVV.

Many counts were recorded for this clone. CDR3 loop: CASSDMGAVYGYTF. CDR3 DNA sequence: TGTGCCAGCAGTGATATGGGGGCGGTCTATGGCTACACCTTC. The V and J genes are TRBV6-1 and TRBJ1-2, with D possibly matching TRBD1 (6 bases). Germline assignment: CDR1 MNHNS and CDR2 SASEGT. Trimming took off 3 bases at V and 4 bases at J, with 12 bases between the two ends. The CDR3 has 14 amino acids.

This chain joins TRBV7-8 and TRBJ2-3, with D unresolved. The V end lost 5 bases, the J end lost 0 bases, and 12 bases lay between the germline ends. Germline V lookup: CDR1 SGHVS, CDR2 FQNEAQ. This CDR3 is 15 amino acids long. CDR3 residues: CASSQPIGSTDTQYF. CDR3 DNA: TGTGCCAGCAGCCAACCCATCGGTAGCACAGATACGCAGTATTTT.

J is TRBJ1-2 and V is TRBV9; 7 bases are shared with TRBD1. With 4 bases clipped from V and 2 bases from J, the junction kept 8 bases outside the gene matches. Germline V CDR1 and CDR2: SGDLS, YYNGEE. The CDR3 contains 15 residues. CDR3 sequence reads: CASSTSGTENYGYTF. The CDR3 coding sequence is TGTGCCAGCAGCACCTCCGGGACAGAGAACTATGGCTACACCTTC.

The chain carries TRBV12-5 and TRBJ2-3; perhaps TRBD2 as D (5 bases). The CDR3 length is 16 residues. The germline CDR1 and CDR2 sequences are LGHNT and FRNRAP. V gave up 8 bases and J gave up 0 bases, with 18 bases separating them. As DNA, the CDR3 is TGTGCTAGTATCCGGGGAACTAGGACTAGCACAGATACGCAGTATTTT. Its translation: CASIRGTRTSTDTQYF.

V is TRBV5-1 and J is TRBJ2-3; the match to TRBD1 covers 9 bases. This CDR3 is built from 15 residues. Germline trimming cut 4 bases from V and 0 bases from J; bases unmatched to any gene: 3. Germline-derived CDR1 and CDR2 are SGHRS and YFSETQ. The DNA for the CDR3 is TGCGCCAGCAGCCGGACAGGGGAGAGCACAGATACGCAGTATTTT. Translated, it gives CASSRTGESTDTQYF.

A single count supports this clone. The V call is TRBV12-3 or TRBV12-4, the J call TRBJ1-6; TRBD1 might be the D (6 bases). The CDR3 totals 13 residues. Trimming shortened V by 5 bases and J by 7 bases, and 9 bases separated the two germline ends. DNA for the CDR3: TGTGCCAGCAGTCCGCAGGGGAATTCACCCCTCCACTTT. Translating it yields CASSPQGNSPLHF.

This chain links TRBV6-5 with TRBJ2-1; 7 bases are a match to TRBD1. The ends lost 6 bases at V and 0 bases at J; junction bases unmatched: 5. The CDR3 has 15 residues. Germline CDR1 and CDR2: MNHEY and SVGAGI. The CDR3 sequence is CASSQDRSSYNEQFF. The CDR3, as DNA: TGTGCCAGCAGCCAGGACAGGAGCTCCTACAATGAGCAGTTCTTC.

The V call is TRBV28, the J call TRBJ2-5; D perhaps matches TRBD2 (5 bases). V shed 4 bases and J shed 7 bases, with 10 bases lying between them. This CDR3 contains 12 residues. The germline V gene encodes CDR1 MDHEN and CDR2 SYDVKM. DNA for the CDR3: TGTGCCAGCAGTTCCTTAGGAGGGACCCAGTACTTC. It is translated as CASSSLGGTQYF.

This sequence joins TRBV12-3 or TRBV12-4 and TRBJ2-1, with 8 bases matching TRBD1. The junction had 8 bases not matched to a gene; V was cut back by 5 bases and J by 14 bases. CDR3 length: 12 residues. The CDR3 sequence is CASSLMDRVKFF. DNA of the CDR3: TGTGCCAGCAGTCTGATGGACAGGGTCAAGTTCTTC.

This chain connects TRBV19 to TRBJ2-3, with D possibly TRBD1 on 6 matching bases. The germline V gene has CDR1 LNHDA and CDR2 SQIVND (reference sequence). CDR3 length: 14 amino acids. Trimming took 11 bases from V and 2 from J, leaving 17 bases between them. The CDR3: CASEGTPFTDTQYF. In nucleotides, the CDR3 is TGTGCCTCGGAAGGGACACCTTTCACAGATACGCAGTATTTT.

This clone appeared once. The V and J genes are TRBV6-5 and TRBJ1-5; 7 bases are shared with TRBD1. Germline V lookup: CDR1 MNHEY, CDR2 SVGAGI. Trimming took 6 bases from V and 4 from J; bases not matched to a gene: 9. This CDR3 spans 15 amino acids. DNA for the CDR3: TGTGCCAGCAGCCCCGACAGGGCCCGGAATCAGCCCCAGCATTTT. Translating it yields CASSPDRARNQPQHF.

V usage is TRBV28 and J usage is TRBJ2-7; D may be TRBD2 (6 bases). The CDR3 loop spans 14 amino acids. V shed 6 bases and J shed 3 bases, with 15 bases lying between them. CDR1 and CDR2 from the germline V gene are MDHEN and SYDVKM. CDR3 coding DNA: TGTGCCAGCAGCAGCCCGACCGGGGGCTACGAGCAGTACTTC. Residues: CASSSPTGGYEQYF.